This T cell receptor beta chain was captured by sequencing in a study of early T cells in non-severe SARS-CoV-2 infection. General study points: VDJdb matching skewed toward anti-spike CD8 responses, missing private and CD4 specificities.

MiXCR, applied by TCRdb to the 5' RACE reads, yields one record per CDR3 protein. Found here are approximately 76,000 distinct CDR3 sequences, over 12% of them singletons; the top ten hold around 3.3%. V shed 7 bases and J 2 bases; nucleotides not matched to a gene: 13. CDR1 and CDR2 (germline): SNHLY, FYNNEI. CDR3 length equals 16 residues. This clonotype was recorded a few times. What it recognizes is unknown. The source material was whole blood. The origin of this receptor is an adult who was a healthcare worker with PCR-confirmed SARS-CoV-2 infection or an uninfected control (not recorded which). This chain links TRBV2 with TRBJ1-1, with 7 bases aligning to TRBD1. The CDR3 coding sequence is TGTGCCAGCATCAGGGGGGAGCCCCAACTAAACACTGAAGCTTTCTTT. Translated: CASIRGEPQLNTEAFF.